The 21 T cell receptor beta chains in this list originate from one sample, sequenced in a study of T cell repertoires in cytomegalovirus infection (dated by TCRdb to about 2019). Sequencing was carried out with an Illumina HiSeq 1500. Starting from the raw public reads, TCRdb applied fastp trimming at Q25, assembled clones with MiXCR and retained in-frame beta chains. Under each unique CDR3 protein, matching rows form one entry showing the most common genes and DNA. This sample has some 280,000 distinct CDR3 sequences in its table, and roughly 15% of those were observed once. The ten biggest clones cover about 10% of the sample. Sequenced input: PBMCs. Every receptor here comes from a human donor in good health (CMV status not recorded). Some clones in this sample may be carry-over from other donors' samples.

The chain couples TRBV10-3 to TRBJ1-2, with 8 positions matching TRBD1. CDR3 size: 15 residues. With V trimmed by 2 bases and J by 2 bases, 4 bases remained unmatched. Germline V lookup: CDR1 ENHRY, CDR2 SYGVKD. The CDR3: CAISEEQGGNYGYTF. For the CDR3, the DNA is TGTGCCATCAGTGAGGAACAGGGGGGGAACTATGGCTACACCTTC.

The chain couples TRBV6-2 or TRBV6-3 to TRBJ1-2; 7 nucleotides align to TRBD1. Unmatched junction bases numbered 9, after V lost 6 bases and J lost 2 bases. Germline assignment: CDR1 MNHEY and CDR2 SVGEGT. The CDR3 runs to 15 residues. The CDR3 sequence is CASSSYGDSNYGYTF. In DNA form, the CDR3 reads TGTGCCAGCAGCTCCTACGGGGACAGCAACTATGGCTACACCTTC.

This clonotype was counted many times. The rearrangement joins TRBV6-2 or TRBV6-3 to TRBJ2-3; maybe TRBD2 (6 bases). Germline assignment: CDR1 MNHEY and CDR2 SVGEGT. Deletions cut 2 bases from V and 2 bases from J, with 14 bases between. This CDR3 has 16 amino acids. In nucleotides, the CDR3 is TGTGCCAGCAGTTACCTCGGGACTCGAAACACAGATACGCAGTATTTT. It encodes CASSYLGTRNTDTQYF.

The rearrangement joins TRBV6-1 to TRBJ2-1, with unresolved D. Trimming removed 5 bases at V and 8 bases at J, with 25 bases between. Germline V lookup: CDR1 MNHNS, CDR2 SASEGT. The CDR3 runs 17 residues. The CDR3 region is CASSRPILFPGEDEQFF. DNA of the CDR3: TGTGCCAGCAGTCGCCCGATCCTCTTCCCTGGAGAGGATGAGCAGTTCTTC.

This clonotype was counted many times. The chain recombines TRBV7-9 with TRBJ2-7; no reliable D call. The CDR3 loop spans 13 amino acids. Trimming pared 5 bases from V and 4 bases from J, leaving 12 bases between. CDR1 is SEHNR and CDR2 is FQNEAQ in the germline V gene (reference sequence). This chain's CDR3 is CASSPIHQYEQYF. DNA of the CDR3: TGTGCCAGCAGCCCAATACACCAATACGAGCAGTACTTC.

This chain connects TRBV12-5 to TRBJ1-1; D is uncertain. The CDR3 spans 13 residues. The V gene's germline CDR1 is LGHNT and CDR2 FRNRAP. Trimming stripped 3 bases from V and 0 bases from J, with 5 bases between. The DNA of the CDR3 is TGTGCTAGTGGTTTCAAGTTGAACACTGAAGCTTTCTTT. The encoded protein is CASGFKLNTEAFF. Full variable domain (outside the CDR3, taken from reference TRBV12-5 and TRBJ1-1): DARVTQTPRHKVTEMGQEVTMRCQPILGHNTVFWYRQTMMQGLELLAYFRNRAPLDDSGMPKDRFSAEMPDATLATLKIQPSEPRDSAVYFCASGFKLNTEAFFGQGTRLTVV.

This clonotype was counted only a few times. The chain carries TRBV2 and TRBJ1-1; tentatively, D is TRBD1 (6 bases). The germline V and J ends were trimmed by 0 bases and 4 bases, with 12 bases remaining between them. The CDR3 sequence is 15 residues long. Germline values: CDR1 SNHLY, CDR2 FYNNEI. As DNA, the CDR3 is TGTGCCAGCAGTGAAGCCGTGGTAGGGGGCACTGAAGCTTTCTTT. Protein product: CASSEAVVGGTEAFF.

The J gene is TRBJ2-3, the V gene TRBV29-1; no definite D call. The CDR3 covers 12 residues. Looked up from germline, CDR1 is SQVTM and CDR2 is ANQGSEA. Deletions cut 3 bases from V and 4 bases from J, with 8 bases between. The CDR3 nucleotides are TGCAGCGTTGATGTGAGTTCAGATACGCAGTATTTT. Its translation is CSVDVSSDTQYF.

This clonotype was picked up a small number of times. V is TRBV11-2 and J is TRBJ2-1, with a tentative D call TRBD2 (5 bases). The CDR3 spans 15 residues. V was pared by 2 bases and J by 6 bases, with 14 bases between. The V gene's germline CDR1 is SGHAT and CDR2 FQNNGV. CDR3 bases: TGTGCCAGCAGCTTAATAGGTGGGAGTAGCAATGAGCAGTTCTTC. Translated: CASSLIGGSSNEQFF.

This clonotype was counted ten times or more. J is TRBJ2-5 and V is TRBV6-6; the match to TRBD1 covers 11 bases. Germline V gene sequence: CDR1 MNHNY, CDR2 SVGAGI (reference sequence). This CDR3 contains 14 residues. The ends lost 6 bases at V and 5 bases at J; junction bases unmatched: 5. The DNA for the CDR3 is TGTGCCAGCAGCTTGGACAGGGGGCTGGAGACCCAGTACTTC. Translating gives CASSLDRGLETQYF.

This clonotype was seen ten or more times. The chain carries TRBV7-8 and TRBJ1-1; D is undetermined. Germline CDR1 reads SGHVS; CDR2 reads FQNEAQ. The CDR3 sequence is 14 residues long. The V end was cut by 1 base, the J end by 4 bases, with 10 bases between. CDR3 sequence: CASSLEEKSTEAFF. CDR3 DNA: TGTGCCAGCAGCTTAGAAGAGAAGAGCACTGAAGCTTTCTTT.

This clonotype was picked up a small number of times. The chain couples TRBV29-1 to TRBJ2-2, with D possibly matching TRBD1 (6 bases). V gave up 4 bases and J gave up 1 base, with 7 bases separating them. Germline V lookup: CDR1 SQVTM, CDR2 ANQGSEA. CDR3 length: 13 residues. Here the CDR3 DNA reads TGCAGCGTTGCCAGGGGGAACACCGGGGAGCTGTTTTTT. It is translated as CSVARGNTGELFF.

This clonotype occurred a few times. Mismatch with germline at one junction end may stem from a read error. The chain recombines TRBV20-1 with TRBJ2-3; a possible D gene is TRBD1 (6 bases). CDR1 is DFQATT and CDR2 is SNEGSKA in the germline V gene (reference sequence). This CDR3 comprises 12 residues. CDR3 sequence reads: CSADRDTNTQYF. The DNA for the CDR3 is TGCAGTGCTGACCGGGACACAAATACGCAGTATTTT.

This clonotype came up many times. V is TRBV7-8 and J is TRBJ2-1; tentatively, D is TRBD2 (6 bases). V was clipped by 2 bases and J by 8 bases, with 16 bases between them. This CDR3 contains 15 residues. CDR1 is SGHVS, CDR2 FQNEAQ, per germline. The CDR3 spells CASSLRAGIVDEQFF. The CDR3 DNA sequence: TGTGCCAGCAGCTTAAGGGCGGGGATCGTGGATGAGCAGTTCTTC.

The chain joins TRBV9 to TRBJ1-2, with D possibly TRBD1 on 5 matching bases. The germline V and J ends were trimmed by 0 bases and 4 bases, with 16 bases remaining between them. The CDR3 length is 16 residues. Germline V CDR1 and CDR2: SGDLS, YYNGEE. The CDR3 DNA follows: TGTGCCAGCAGCGTAGAAGCCAGGGAACGTGGCTATGGCTACACCTTC. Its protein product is CASSVEARERGYGYTF. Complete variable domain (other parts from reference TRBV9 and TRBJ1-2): DSGVTQTPKHLITATGQRVTLRCSPRSGDLSVYWYQQSLDQGLQFLIQYYNGEERAKGNILERFSAQQFPDLHSELNLSSLELGDSALYFCASSVEARERGYGYTFGSGTRLTVV.

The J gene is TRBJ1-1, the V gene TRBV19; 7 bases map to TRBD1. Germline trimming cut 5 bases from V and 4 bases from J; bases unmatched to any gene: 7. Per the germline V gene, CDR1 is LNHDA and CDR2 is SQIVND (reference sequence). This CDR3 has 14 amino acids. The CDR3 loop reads CASSPHDRATEAFF. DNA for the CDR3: TGTGCCAGTAGTCCCCACGACAGGGCCACTGAAGCTTTCTTT.

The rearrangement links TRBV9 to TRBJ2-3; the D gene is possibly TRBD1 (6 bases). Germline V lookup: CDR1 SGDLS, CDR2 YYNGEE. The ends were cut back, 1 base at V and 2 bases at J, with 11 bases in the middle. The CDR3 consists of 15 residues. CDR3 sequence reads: CASSVYRETTDTQYF. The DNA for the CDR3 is TGTGCCAGCAGCGTATACAGGGAAACCACAGATACGCAGTATTTT. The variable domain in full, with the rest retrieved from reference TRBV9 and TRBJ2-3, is DSGVTQTPKHLITATGQRVTLRCSPRSGDLSVYWYQQSLDQGLQFLIQYYNGEERAKGNILERFSAQQFPDLHSELNLSSLELGDSALYFCASSVYRETTDTQYFGPGTRLTVL.

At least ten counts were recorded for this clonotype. In DNA, the CDR3 is TGTGCCAGCAGCCGACTAGCGGGGGGGCCGGTGGAGCAGTTCTTC. Amino acids: CASSRLAGGPVEQFF. The chain links TRBV7-9 to TRBJ2-1; 14 nucleotides align to TRBD2. From germline, CDR1 is SEHNR and CDR2 FQNEAQ (reference sequence). This CDR3 is 15 amino acids long. V trimming: 5 bases; J trimming: 10 bases; junction bases outside the gene matches: 7. Combining the CDR3 with reference TRBV7-9 and TRBJ2-1 gives the whole variable domain DTGVSQNPRHKITKRGQNVTFRCDPISEHNRLYWYRQTLGQGPEFLTYFQNEAQLEKSRLLSDRFSAERPKGSFSTLEIQRTEQGDSAMYLCASSRLAGGPVEQFFGPGTRLTVL.

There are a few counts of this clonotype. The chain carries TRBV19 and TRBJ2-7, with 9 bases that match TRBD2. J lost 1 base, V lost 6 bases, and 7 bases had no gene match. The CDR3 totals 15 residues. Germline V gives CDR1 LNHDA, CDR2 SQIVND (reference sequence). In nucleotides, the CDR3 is TGTGCCAGTAGCATCCTAGCGGGAACATCCTACGAGCAGTACTTC. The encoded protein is CASSILAGTSYEQYF.

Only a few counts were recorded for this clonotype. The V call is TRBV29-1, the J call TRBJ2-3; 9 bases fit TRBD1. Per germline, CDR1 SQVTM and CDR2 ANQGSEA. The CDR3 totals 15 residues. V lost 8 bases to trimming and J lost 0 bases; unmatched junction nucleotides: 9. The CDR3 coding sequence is TGCAGCACCCCCGGGACAGGGATTAGCACAGATACGCAGTATTTT. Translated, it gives CSTPGTGISTDTQYF.

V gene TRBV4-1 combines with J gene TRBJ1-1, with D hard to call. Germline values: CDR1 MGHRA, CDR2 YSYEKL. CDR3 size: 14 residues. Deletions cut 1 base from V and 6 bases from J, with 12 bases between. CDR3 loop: CASSQGWEYAEAFF. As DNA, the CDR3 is TGCGCCAGCAGCCAAGGATGGGAATACGCTGAAGCTTTCTTT.